The entry below describes one TCR beta chain. CDR1 and CDR2 (germline): MNHNS, SASEGT. Losses at the gene ends were 4 bases for V and 0 bases for J; bases not matched to a gene: 6. The CDR3 totals 16 residues. Here immunoSEQ multiplex PCR was the method, and the copy in TCRdb shows in-frame clones only, minus some. The sample shows approximately 300,000 clones, approximately 90% of them seen only once. The data stem from a study of blood T cell repertoires in COVID-19. This TCR was sampled from a woman in her thirties who had recovered from COVID-19. The source material was PBMCs or T cells enriched from blood (not recorded which). This chain connects TRBV6-1 to TRBJ2-7, with 10 bases identical to TRBD2. The CDR3 DNA sequence: TGTGCCAGCAGTGCCCTACTAGCGGGGTCCTCCTACGAGCAGTACTTC. This sequence encodes CASSALLAGSSYEQYF.